A selection of T cell receptor beta chains follows, all from one sample in a study of shared clonotypes between healthy human individuals. Assay: immunoSEQ multiplex PCR; the TCRdb copy retains only in-frame clones and omits some. The sample includes more than 2 million clones, just over 90% of them seen just once. Material: naive CD8+ T cells from PBMCs. The receptors here all came from a man aged 18 to 30 in good health. Some clones in this sample may be carry-over from other donors' samples. The CDR3 runs from the conserved cysteine through the conserved F or W. A D gene is named only where the DNA matches it firmly. A row's size may be missing; if present it is once, few, many or a size class.

j_gene	v_gene	abundance	d_gene	CDR3nt	CDR3aa
TRBJ2-7	TRBV4-1	-	TRBD1	TGCGCCAGCAGCCAAGTGGAAGGGACAGGGTTTGGATACGAGCAGTACTTC	CASSQVEGTGFGYEQYF
TRBJ2-7	TRBV27	-	TRBD2	TGTGCCAGCAACATATTAGGTCCGGGACTAGCGGGAGATGGGTCCTACGAGCAGTACTTC	CASNILGPGLAGDGSYEQYF
TRBJ1-1	TRBV19	-	-	TGTGCCAGTAGTGTATCCTCAGGGGCATTAGATCCGGACACTGAAGCTTTCTTT	CASSVSSGALDPDTEAFF
TRBJ2-7	TRBV28	-	-	TGTGCCAGCAGTTTCGACAGTTGGGGGGAGCAGTACTTC	CASSFDSWGEQYF
TRBJ1-4	TRBV5-6	-	-	TGTGCCAGCAGCTTGGGCCGGACTGAAAAACTGTTTTTT	CASSLGRTEKLFF
TRBJ2-1	TRBV5-4	-	-	TGTGCCAGCAGCTTTTTGGCCGGAGGGAATGAGCAGTTCTTC	CASSFLAGGNEQFF
TRBJ2-1	TRBV5-6	-	-	TGTGCCAGCAGCTTGGATATCGGGGGCAGCTCCTACAATGAGCAGTTCTTC	CASSLDIGGSSYNEQFF
TRBJ1-2	TRBV27	-	-	TGTGCCAGCAGTTTAGTCTGGGGGTCAGCTGGCTACACCTTC	CASSLVWGSAGYTF
TRBJ2-1	TRBV7-9	-	-	TGTGCCAGCAGCTTAGTCGGAGGGCCGGGAGGGGGCATCTACAATGAGCAGTTCTTC	CASSLVGGPGGGIYNEQFF
TRBJ1-2	TRBV7-6	-	-	TGTGCCAGCAGCTCCCGGGACGGACTCCTCTATGGCTACACCTTC	CASSSRDGLLYGYTF
TRBJ2-5	TRBV6-1	-	-	TGTGCCAGCAGCGCCGCAAACAGGGGGGGGACCCAGTACTTC	CASSAANRGGTQYF
TRBJ1-2	TRBV9	-	TRBD1	TGTGCCAGCAGCTTAACCGGGACAGGGGACGTATATGGCTACACCTTC	CASSLTGTGDVYGYTF
TRBJ2-7	TRBV5-4	-	-	TGTGCCAGCAGCCGGGAACACACCTACGAGCAGTACTTC	CASSREHTYEQYF
TRBJ2-7	TRBV11-3	-	-	TGTGCCAGCAGCTTAGAATCGGGCACCGAGTACGAGCAGTACTTC	CASSLESGTEYEQYF
TRBJ2-7	TRBV10-3	-	TRBD1	TGTGCCATCAGTGAGCTGACAGGGACCTACGAGCAGTACTTC	CAISELTGTYEQYF
TRBJ2-3	TRBV29-1	-	-	TGCAGCGGGGTTAGCACAGATACGCAGTATTTT	CSGVSTDTQYF
TRBJ2-3	TRBV5-4	-	TRBD1	TGTGCCAGCAGCCGCCGGGACAGGGGGACAGATACGCAGTATTTT	CASSRRDRGTDTQYF
TRBJ2-1	TRBV5-8	-	-	TGTGCCAGCAGCTTGGCTAGGGCCTCCCACGGCTCCTACAATGAGCAGTTCTTC	CASSLARASHGSYNEQFF
TRBJ2-3	TRBV27	-	-	TGTGCCAGCAGTTTATCGTTGTACGGGCAAGCAGATACGCAGTATTTT	CASSLSLYGQADTQYF
TRBJ2-2	TRBV29-1	-	-	TGCAGCACCGGGGTGAGCACCGGGGAGCTGTTTTTT	CSTGVSTGELFF
TRBJ1-1	TRBV7-9	-	-	TGTGCCAGCAGCTCACGGGACGGAAAGAACACTGAAGCTTTCTTT	CASSSRDGKNTEAFF
TRBJ2-7	TRBV4-3	-	-	TGCGCCAGCAGCCAAGGTACCAGCGCTGCCTACGAGCAGTACTTC	CASSQGTSAAYEQYF
TRBJ1-3	TRBV4-2	-	-	TGTGCCAGCAGGGAGACAGCGGATCCCGGAAACACCATATATTTT	CASRETADPGNTIYF
TRBJ2-7	TRBV28	-	-	TGTGCCAGCAGTTTGATAGGGGGTGACTACGAGCAGTACTTC	CASSLIGGDYEQYF
TRBJ2-4	TRBV7-9	-	-	TGTGCCAGCAGGATTTTGAGTGACAAAAACATTCAGTACTTC	CASRILSDKNIQYF
TRBJ2-1	TRBV19	once	-	TGTGCCAGTACGACTACATACAATGAGCAGTTCTTC	CASTTTYNEQFF
TRBJ2-1	TRBV7-9	-	TRBD1	TGTGCCAGCAGCCTAGGACAGGTACCCTACAATGAGCAGTTCTTC	CASSLGQVPYNEQFF
TRBJ2-3	TRBV7-9	-	-	TGTGCCGAAGATAGCGGTACTAGCACAGATACGCAGTATTTT	CAEDSGTSTDTQYF
TRBJ2-7	TRBV2	-	TRBD1	TGTGCCGGCAGACAGGGTCTTACCTACGAGCAGTACTTC	CAGRQGLTYEQYF
TRBJ1-1	TRBV27	-	-	TGTGCCAGCTCGACGATAGGGGCCCCTGAAGAAGCTTTCTTT	CASSTIGAPEEAFF
TRBJ2-1	TRBV7-2	-	TRBD2	TGTGCCAGCAGAGCCGGGACTAGCTCCTACAATGAGCAGTTCTTC	CASRAGTSSYNEQFF
TRBJ2-1	TRBV27	once	TRBD2	TGTGCCAGCAGTTCGATAGGCCGGACTAGCGGGAGCTACAATGAGCAGTTCTTC	CASSSIGRTSGSYNEQFF
TRBJ2-7	TRBV20-1	few	-	TGCAGTGCTAGAGTTCAGCGGAAGCAGTACTTC	CSARVQRKQYF
TRBJ2-1	TRBV28	-	-	TGTGCCAGCAGCCCCCTGCCAAGCTGGAGTGGGAATGAGCAGTTCTTC	CASSPLPSWSGNEQFF
TRBJ2-1	TRBV5-1	-	-	TGCGCCAGCAGCTTGGGGGGAGTCAATGAGCAGTTCTTC	CASSLGGVNEQFF
TRBJ2-1	TRBV7-9	-	TRBD2	TGTGCCAGCTTGGAGAGCGGGAGAGGTTGGAATGAGCAGTTCTTC	CASLESGRGWNEQFF
TRBJ1-3	TRBV9	-	-	TGTGCCAGCACCTCAGGGGACTCTGGAAACACCATATATTTT	CASTSGDSGNTIYF
TRBJ1-1	TRBV19	-	-	TGTGCCAGTACCCCAGGCGAGGGGATCACTGAAGCTTTCTTT	CASTPGEGITEAFF
TRBJ2-7	TRBV9	-	-	TGTGCCAGCAGCGTAGAAGGGACTTCCCTCTACGAGCAGTACTTC	CASSVEGTSLYEQYF
TRBJ2-7	TRBV28	-	-	TGTGCCAGCAGTTTACTTCCTTCGAGCTCCTACGAGCAGTACTTC	CASSLLPSSSYEQYF
TRBJ2-1	TRBV7-2	-	TRBD2	TGTGCCAGCAGCCAAACTAGCGGACCCAATGAGCAGTTCTTC	CASSQTSGPNEQFF
TRBJ1-2	TRBV30	-	-	TGTGCCTGGGGCACTCAAGGAGGAAACTATGGCTACACCTTC	CAWGTQGGNYGYTF
TRBJ2-7	TRBV5-1	-	-	TGCGCCAGCAGCTTGCGGGCTCCCGTACCCTCCTACGAGCAGTACTTC	CASSLRAPVPSYEQYF
TRBJ2-3	TRBV10-3	-	TRBD2	TGTGCCATCAGTGAGCGTGGTGGGGCTAGCGGGAGCACAGATACGCAGTATTTT	CAISERGGASGSTDTQYF
TRBJ2-7	TRBV7-8	-	TRBD2	TGTGCCAGCAGCCATCGGGGGCTAGCGGGATACGAGCAGTACTTC	CASSHRGLAGYEQYF
TRBJ1-2	TRBV5-6	once	TRBD1	TGTGCCAGCAGCTTAGGGGAGGGGGCTGCTGGTTATGGCTACACCTTC	CASSLGEGAAGYGYTF
TRBJ1-2	TRBV29-1	-	TRBD1	TGCAGCGTTTTCCCAGGGGGCTACGGTGGCTACACCTTC	CSVFPGGYGGYTF
TRBJ2-7	TRBV25-1	-	TRBD1	TGTGCCAGCGGAGACAGGGGGCCCTACGAGCAGTACTTC	CASGDRGPYEQYF
TRBJ2-2	TRBV7-8	once	-	TGTGCCAGCAGCGCTTTGGTCCTCCGGGATCCGGCCGGGGAGCTGTTTTTT	CASSALVLRDPAGELFF
TRBJ2-7	TRBV29-1	-	TRBD2	TGCAGCGTCTGCCCGGGACTAGAGGATGACGAGCAGTACTTC	CSVCPGLEDDEQYF
TRBJ2-7	TRBV27	few	-	TGTGCCAGCAGTTTCGGTACCACCTACGAGCAGTACTTC	CASSFGTTYEQYF
TRBJ1-2	TRBV28	-	-	TGTGCCAGCAGACTTGATCGGGTGGCAGGCTACACCTTC	CASRLDRVAGYTF
TRBJ1-4	TRBV29-1	-	-	TGCAGCGTTGACAGGGGCGGTGAAAAACTGTTTTTT	CSVDRGGEKLFF
TRBJ2-7	TRBV6-5	once	-	TGTGCCAGCAGGGACACAGGTTTCTACGAGCAGTACTTC	CASRDTGFYEQYF
TRBJ2-7	TRBV9	-	-	TGTGCCAGCAGCTCCGGTGGGGGGCGGCGGAACGCCTACGAGCAGTACTTC	CASSSGGGRRNAYEQYF
TRBJ2-1	TRBV7-9	-	TRBD2	TGTGCCAGCAGCTTCTCTAGCGGATACAATGAGCAGTTCTTC	CASSFSSGYNEQFF
TRBJ2-7	TRBV9	-	TRBD1	TGTGCCAGCACCCCGGGACAGGGCCCAACCTACGAGCAGTACTTC	CASTPGQGPTYEQYF
TRBJ1-1	TRBV7-9	-	-	TGTGCCAGCAGCTCAGGACGGAGTTACACTGAAGCTTTCTTT	CASSSGRSYTEAFF